What follows describes a single TCR beta chain. The antigen it recognizes is unknown. The record has no base qualities; no much larger clone is one base away. This entry belongs to a study of blood T cell repertoires in COVID-19 (dated by TCRdb to about 2020). Regarding the research as a whole: The collaborator samples originated in the United States, Italy and Spain and spanned the acute and convalescent phases of COVID-19. The material from the prospective study consisted of cDNA or gDNA derived from T cells, B-cell-depleted T cells, or PBMCs. The dataset comprised deeply sampled blood TCRbeta repertoires from subjects exposed to, actively infected with, or recovered from COVID-19. The repertoires were made available in a free public database intended to serve as a resource for research on the immune response to SARS-CoV-2. The samples were drawn from the first 160 participants of the ongoing ImmuneRACE study and from 950 to 1,500 subjects provided by 6 global collaborators. A de-identified subject ID, COVID-19 status, age in years and sex were almost always included in the sample metadata. Where available, HLA class I and class II types were taken from metadata supplied by the sample provider and were not determined by assay-based typing.

The junction carries 5 bases between V and J, which are trimmed by 0 bases and 7 bases respectively. Sequences SGHRS (CDR1) and YFSETQ (CDR2) are obtained from the germline V gene. The CDR3 sequence holds 13 residues, the cysteine and phenylalanine included. Only the CDR3 DNA is retained, 39 bases long and in frame from the first base. Collaborating institutions collected whole blood in K2EDTA tubes following their own protocols. For TCRbeta analysis, collaborators shipped samples as frozen whole blood, isolated PBMCs, or DNA extracted from either of those sample types. TCRbeta CDR3 regions were amplified from genomic DNA by means of the immunoSEQ Assay, a bias-controlled multiplex PCR. Regarding the original processing steps: Nucleated cell counts per sample were estimated from amplification of reference gene primers within the assay. To quantify the absolute abundance of each unique TCRbeta CDR3 rearrangement, sequence reads were collapsed and filtered. For each sample, productive Simpson clonality was calculated by taking the square root of Simpson's diversity index across productive rearrangements. TCRdb holds this immuneACCESS table with in-frame rearrangements only. Some clones are missing; in checked studies, unresolved V genes explain under half, and the rest has no known cause. For V, J and clone size, that table is used; D and trimming come from the DNA. The sample has 75,000 to 80,000 clones on record, 91% of them singletons. 5.5% to 6% of the sample is in the top ten clones.

What the work shows at the level of the full study, not this receptor alone: How much clinical and demographic metadata was included differed by source and by participant, and the metadata was provided uncurated.

The receptor was isolated from a human donor in a cohort sampled during active COVID-19. Recombination connected TRBV5-1 to TRBJ1-6; the D gene assignment is ambiguous. Material for sequencing was peripheral blood. The CDR3 region reads CASSLVENSPLHF. The DNA reads as follows: TGCGCCAGCAGCTTGGTTGAGAATTCACCCCTCCACTTT. The reference TRBV5-1 and TRBJ1-6 proteins fill in what lies around the CDR3, so the full variable domain reads KAGVTQTPRYLIKTRGQQVTLSCSPISGHRSVSWYQQTPGQGLQFLFEYFSETQRNKGNFPGRFSGRQFSNSRSEMNVSTLELGDSALYLCASSLVENSPLHFGNGTRLTVT.